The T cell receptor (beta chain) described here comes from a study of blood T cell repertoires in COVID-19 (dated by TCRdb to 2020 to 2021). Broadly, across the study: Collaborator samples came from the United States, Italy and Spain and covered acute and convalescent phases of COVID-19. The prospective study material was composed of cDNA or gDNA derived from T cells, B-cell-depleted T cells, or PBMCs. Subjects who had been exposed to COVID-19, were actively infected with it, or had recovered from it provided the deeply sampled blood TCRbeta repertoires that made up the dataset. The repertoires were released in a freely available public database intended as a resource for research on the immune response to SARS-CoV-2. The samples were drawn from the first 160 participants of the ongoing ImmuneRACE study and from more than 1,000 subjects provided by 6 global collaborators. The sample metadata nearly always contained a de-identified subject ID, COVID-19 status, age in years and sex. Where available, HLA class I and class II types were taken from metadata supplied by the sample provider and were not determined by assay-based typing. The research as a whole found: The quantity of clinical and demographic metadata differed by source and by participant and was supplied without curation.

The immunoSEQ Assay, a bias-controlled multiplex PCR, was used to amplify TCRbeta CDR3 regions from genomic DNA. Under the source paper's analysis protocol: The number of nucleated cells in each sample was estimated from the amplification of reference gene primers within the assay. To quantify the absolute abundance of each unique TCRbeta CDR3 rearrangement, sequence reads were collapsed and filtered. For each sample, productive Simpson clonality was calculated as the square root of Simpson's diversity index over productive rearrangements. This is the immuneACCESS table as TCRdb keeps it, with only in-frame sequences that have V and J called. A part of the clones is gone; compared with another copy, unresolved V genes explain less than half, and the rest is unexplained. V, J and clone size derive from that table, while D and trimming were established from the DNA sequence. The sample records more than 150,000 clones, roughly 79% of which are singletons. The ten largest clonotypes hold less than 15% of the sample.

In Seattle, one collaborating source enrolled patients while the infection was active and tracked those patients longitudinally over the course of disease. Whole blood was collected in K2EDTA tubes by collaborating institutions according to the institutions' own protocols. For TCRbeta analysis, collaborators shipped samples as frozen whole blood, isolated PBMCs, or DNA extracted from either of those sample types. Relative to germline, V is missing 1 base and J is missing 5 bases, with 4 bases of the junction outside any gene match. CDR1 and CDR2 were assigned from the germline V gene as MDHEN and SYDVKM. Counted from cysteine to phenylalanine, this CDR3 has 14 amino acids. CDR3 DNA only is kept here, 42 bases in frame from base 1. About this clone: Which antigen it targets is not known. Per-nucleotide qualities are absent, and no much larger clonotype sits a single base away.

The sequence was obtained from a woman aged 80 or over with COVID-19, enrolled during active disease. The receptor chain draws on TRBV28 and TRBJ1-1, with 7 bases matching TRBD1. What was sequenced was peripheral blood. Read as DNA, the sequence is TGTGCCAGCAGTTTATTTGCAGGGGGGACTGAAGCTTTCTTT. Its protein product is CASSLFAGGTEAFF.